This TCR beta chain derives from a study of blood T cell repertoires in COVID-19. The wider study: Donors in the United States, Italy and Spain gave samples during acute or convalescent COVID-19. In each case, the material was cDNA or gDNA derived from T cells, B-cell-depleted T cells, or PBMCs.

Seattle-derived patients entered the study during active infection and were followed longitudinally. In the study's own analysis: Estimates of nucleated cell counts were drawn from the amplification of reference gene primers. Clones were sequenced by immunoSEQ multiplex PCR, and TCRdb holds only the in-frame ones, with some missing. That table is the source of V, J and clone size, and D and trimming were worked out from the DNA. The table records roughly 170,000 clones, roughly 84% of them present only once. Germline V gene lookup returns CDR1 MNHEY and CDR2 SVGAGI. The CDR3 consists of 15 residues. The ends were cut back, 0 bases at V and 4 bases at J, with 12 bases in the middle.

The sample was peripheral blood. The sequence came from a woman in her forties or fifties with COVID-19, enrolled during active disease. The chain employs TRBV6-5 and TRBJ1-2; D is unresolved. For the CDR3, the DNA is TGTGCCAGCAGTTACTCGTCGGCCCAGGTCTATGGCTACACCTTC. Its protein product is CASSYSSAQVYGYTF.